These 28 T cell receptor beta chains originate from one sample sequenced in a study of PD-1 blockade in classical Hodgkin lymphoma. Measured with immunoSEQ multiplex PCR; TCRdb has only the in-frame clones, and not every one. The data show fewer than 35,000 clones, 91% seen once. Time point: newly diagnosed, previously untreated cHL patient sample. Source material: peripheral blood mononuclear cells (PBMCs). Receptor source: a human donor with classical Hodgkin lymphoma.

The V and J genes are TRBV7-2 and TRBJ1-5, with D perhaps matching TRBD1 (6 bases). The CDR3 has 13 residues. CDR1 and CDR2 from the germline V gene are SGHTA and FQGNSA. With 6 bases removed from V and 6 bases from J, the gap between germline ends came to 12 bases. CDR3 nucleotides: TGTGCCAGCAGTCTACAGGGCTCTCAGCCCCAGCATTTT. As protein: CASSLQGSQPQHF.

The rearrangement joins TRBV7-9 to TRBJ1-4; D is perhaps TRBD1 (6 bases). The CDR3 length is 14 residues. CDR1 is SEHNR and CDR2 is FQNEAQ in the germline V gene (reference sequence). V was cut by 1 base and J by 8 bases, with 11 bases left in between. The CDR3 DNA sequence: TGTGCCAGCAGCTTAGTAGGCCAGGGGGAAAAACTGTTTTTT. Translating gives CASSLVGQGEKLFF.

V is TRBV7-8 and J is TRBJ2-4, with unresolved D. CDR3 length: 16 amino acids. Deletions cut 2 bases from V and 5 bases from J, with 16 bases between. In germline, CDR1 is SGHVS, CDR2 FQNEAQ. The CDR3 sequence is CASSLNTETGENIQYF. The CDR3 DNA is TGTGCCAGCAGCTTAAATACCGAGACGGGCGAAAACATTCAGTACTTC.

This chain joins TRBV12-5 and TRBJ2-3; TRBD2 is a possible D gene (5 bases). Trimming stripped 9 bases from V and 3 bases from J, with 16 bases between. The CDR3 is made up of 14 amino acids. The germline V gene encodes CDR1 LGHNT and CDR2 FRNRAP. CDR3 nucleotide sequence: TGTGCTAGAGCGGCGCGTTTGAGAACAGATACGCAGTATTTT. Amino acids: CARAARLRTDTQYF. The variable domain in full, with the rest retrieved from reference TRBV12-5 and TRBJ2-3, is DARVTQTPRHKVTEMGQEVTMRCQPILGHNTVFWYRQTMMQGLELLAYFRNRAPLDDSGMPKDRFSAEMPDATLATLKIQPSEPRDSAVYFCARAARLRTDTQYFGPGTRLTVL.

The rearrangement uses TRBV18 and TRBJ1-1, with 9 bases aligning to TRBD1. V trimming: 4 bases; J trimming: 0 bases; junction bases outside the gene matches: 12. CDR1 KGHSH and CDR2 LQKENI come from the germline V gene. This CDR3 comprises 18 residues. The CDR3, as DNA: TGTGCCAGCTCACGACGAGTGGGACAGGGAAACGTGAACACTGAAGCTTTCTTT. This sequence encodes CASSRRVGQGNVNTEAFF.

CDR3 sequence (DNA): TGTGCCAGCAGTCCCTTCGGGGAGACGAACACCGGGGAGCTGTTTTTT. Its protein is CASSPFGETNTGELFF. J is TRBJ2-2 and V is TRBV2; D may be TRBD2 (5 bases). This CDR3 comprises 16 residues. The V gene's germline CDR1 is SNHLY and CDR2 FYNNEI. V lost 5 bases to trimming and J lost 0 bases, with 13 bases between them. Looking up the rest from reference TRBV2 and TRBJ2-2 gives the full variable domain: EPEVTQTPSHQVTQMGQEVILRCVPISNHLYFYWYRQILGQKVEFLVSFYNNEISEKSEIFDDQFSVERPDGSNFTLKIRSTKLEDSAMYFCASSPFGETNTGELFFGEGSRLTVL.

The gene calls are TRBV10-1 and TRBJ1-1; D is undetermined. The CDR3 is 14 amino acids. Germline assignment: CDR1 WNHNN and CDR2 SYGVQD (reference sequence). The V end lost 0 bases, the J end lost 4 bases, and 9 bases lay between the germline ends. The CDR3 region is CASSESGLGTEAFF. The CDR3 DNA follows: TGCGCCAGCAGTGAGTCCGGGTTGGGCACTGAAGCTTTCTTT.

The CDR3 reads CASSTLTAGGYTF. CDR3 bases: TGTGCCAGCAGCACCCTGACAGCAGGCGGCTACACCTTC. The V and J genes are TRBV9 and TRBJ1-2; maybe TRBD1 (5 bases). There are 13 residues in the CDR3. Germline CDR1 SGDLS, CDR2 YYNGEE. Trimming pared 4 bases from V and 8 bases from J, leaving 15 bases between.

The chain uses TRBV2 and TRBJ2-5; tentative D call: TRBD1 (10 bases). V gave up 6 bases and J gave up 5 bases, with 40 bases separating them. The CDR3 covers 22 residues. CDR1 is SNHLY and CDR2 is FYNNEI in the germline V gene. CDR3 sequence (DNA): TGTGCCAGCAGCGTTGAGGGGACAGGGGTTCGGCGGGAGGGCCTTCTGGGGGAGACCCAGTACTTC. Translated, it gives CASSVEGTGVRREGLLGETQYF.

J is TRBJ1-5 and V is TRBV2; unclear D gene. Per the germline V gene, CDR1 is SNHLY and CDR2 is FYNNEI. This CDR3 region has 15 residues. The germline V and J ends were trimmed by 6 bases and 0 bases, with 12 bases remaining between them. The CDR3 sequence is CASSRTVYSNQPQHF. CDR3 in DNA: TGTGCCAGCAGCCGAACGGTTTATAGCAATCAGCCCCAGCATTTT. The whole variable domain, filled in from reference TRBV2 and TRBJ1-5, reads EPEVTQTPSHQVTQMGQEVILRCVPISNHLYFYWYRQILGQKVEFLVSFYNNEISEKSEIFDDQFSVERPDGSNFTLKIRSTKLEDSAMYFCASSRTVYSNQPQHFGDGTRLSIL.

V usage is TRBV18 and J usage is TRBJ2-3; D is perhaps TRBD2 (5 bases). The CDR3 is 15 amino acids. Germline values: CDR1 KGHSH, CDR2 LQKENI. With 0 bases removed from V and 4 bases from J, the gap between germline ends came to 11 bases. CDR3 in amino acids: CASSPPARVADTQYF. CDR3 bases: TGTGCCAGCTCACCACCAGCGCGGGTGGCAGATACGCAGTATTTT.

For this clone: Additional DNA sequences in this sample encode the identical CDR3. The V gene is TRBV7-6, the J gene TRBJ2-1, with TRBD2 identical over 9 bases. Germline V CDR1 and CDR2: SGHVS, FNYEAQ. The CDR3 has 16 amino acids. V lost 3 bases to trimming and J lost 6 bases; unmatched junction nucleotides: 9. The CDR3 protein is CASSFAGGREGNEQFF. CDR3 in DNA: TGTGCCAGCAGCTTCGCGGGGGGGCGGGAGGGCAATGAGCAGTTCTTC.

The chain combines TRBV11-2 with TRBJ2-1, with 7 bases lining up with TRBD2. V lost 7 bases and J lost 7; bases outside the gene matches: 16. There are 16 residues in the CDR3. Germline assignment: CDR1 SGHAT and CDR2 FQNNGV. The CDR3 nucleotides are TGTGCCAGCACCCACCGTGGTGCGGGAGTGTGGAATGAGCAGTTCTTC. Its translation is CASTHRGAGVWNEQFF. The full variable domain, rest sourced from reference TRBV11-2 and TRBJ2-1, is EAGVAQSPRYKIIEKRQSVAFWCNPISGHATLYWYQQILGQGPKLLIQFQNNGVVDDSQLPKDRFSAERLKGVDSTLKIQPAKLEDSAVYLCASTHRGAGVWNEQFFGPGTRLTVL.

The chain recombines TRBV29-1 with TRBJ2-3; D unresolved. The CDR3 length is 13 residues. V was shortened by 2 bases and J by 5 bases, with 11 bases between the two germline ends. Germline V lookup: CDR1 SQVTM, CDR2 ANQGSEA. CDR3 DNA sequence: TGCAGCGTTGAAACGCAGGCGGAAGATACGCAGTATTTT. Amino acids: CSVETQAEDTQYF.

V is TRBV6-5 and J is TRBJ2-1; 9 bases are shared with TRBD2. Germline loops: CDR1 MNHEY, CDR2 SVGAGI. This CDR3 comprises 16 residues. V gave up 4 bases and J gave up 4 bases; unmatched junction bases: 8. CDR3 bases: TGTGCCAGCAGTTCCCCCCACGCGGGAGGGTACAATGAGCAGTTCTTC. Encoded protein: CASSSPHAGGYNEQFF.

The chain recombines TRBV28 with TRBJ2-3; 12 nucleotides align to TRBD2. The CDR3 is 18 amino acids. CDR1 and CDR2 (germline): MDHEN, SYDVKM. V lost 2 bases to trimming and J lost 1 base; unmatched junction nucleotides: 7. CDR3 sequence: CASSLDLLAGGRTDTQYF. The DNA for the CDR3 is TGTGCCAGCAGTTTAGACCTGCTAGCGGGAGGGCGCACAGATACGCAGTATTTT.

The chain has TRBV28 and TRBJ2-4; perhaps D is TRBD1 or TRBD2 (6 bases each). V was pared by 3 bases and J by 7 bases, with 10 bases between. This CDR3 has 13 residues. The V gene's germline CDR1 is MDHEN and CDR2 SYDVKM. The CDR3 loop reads CASSLGGMNIQYF. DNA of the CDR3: TGTGCCAGCAGTTTGGGGGGCATGAACATTCAGTACTTC.

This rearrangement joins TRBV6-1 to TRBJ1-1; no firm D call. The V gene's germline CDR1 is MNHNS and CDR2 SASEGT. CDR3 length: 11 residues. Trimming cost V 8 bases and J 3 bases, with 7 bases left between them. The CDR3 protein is CASGWDTEAFF. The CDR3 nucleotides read TGTGCCAGCGGGTGGGACACTGAAGCTTTCTTT.

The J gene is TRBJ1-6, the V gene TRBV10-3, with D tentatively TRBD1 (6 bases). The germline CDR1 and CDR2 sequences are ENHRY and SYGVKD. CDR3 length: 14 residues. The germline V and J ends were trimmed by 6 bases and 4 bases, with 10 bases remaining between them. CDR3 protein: CAIRKQGYNSPLHF. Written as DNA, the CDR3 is TGTGCCATCAGAAAACAGGGATATAATTCACCCCTCCACTTT.

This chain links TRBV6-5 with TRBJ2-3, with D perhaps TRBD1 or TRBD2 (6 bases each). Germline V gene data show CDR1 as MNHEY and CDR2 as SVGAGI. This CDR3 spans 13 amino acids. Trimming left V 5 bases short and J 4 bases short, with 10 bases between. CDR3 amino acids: CASSDRGPDTQYF. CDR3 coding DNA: TGTGCCAGCAGTGACCGGGGGCCAGATACGCAGTATTTT.

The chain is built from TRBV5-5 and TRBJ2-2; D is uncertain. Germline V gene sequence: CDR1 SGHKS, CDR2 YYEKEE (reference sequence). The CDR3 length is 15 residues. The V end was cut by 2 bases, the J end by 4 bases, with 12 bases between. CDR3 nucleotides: TGTGCCAGCAGCTTAATCACCTCGGGCACCGGGGAGCTGTTTTTT. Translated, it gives CASSLITSGTGELFF.

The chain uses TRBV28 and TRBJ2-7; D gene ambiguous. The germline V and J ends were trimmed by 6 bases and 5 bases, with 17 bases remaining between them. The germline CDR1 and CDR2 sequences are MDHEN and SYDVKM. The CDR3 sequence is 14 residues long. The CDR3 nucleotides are TGTGCCAGCAGGCGAAACTCCTTGCCTGACGAGCAGTACTTC. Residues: CASRRNSLPDEQYF.

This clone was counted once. The CDR3 DNA follows: TGTGCCAGCAGTTTAGTCGCTGGCAATGAGCAGTTCTTC. Translated: CASSLVAGNEQFF. The chain employs TRBV28 and TRBJ2-1; D gene ambiguous. V was clipped by 2 bases and J by 6 bases, with 8 bases between them. The CDR3 extends over 13 amino acids. In germline, CDR1 is MDHEN, CDR2 SYDVKM.

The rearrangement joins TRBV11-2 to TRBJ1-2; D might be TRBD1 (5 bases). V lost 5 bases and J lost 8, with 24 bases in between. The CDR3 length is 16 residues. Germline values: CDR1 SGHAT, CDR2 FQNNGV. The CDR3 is CASSKGRGNRLEGYTF. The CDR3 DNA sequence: TGTGCCAGCAGCAAGGGGAGGGGAAACAGACTGGAAGGCTACACCTTC.

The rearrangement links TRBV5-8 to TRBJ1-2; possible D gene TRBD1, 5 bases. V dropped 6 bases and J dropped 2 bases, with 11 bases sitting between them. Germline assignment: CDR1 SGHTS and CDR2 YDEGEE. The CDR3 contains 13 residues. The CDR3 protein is CASTPDRNYGYTF. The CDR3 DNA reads TGTGCCAGCACCCCCGACAGAAACTATGGCTACACCTTC.

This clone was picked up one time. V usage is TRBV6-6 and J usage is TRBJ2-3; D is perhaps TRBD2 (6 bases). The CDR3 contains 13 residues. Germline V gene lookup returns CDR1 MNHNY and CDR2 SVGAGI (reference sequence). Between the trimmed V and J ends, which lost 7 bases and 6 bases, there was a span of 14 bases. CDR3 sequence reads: CASTPGEVDTQYF. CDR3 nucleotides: TGTGCCAGCACCCCCGGGGAGGTCGATACGCAGTATTTT.

Here the CDR3 reads CASSWGLAAGELFF. Here the CDR3 DNA reads TGTGCCAGCAGCTGGGGACTAGCGGCCGGGGAGCTGTTTTTT. The V and J genes are TRBV7-7 and TRBJ2-2; the match to TRBD2 covers 11 bases. Looked up from germline, CDR1 is SSHAT and CDR2 is FNYEAQ (reference sequence). After removal of 4 bases from V and 6 bases from J, the junction contained 1 base not matched to a gene. The CDR3 contains 14 residues.

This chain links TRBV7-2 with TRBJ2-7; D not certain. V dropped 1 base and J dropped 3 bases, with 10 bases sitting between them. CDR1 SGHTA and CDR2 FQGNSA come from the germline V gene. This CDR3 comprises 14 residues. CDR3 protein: CASSLVLTGYEQYF. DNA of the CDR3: TGTGCCAGCAGCTTAGTACTGACTGGCTACGAGCAGTACTTC. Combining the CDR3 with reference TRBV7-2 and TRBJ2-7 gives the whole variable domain GAGVSQSPSNKVTEKGKDVELRCDPISGHTALYWYRQSLGQGLEFLIYFQGNSAPDKSGLPSDRFSAERTGGSVSTLTIQRTQQEDSAVYLCASSLVLTGYEQYFGPGTRLTVT.